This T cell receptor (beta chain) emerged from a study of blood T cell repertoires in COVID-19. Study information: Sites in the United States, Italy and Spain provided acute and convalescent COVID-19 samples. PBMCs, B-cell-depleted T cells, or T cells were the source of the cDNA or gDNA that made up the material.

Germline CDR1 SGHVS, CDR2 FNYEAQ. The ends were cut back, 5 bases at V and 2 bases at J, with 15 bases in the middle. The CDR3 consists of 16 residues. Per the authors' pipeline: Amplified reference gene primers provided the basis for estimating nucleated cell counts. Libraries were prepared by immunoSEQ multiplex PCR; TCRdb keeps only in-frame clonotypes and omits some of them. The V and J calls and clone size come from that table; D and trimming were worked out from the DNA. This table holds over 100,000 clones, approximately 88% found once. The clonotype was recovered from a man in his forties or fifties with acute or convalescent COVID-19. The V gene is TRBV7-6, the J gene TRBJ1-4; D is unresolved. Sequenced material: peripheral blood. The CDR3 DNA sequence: TGTGCCAGCAGCCCGAGGGCCTCTAGGACTAATGAAAAACTGTTTTTT. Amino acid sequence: CASSPRASRTNEKLFF. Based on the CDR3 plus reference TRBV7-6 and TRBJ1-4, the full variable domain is GAGVSQSPRYKVTKRGQDVALRCDPISGHVSLYWYRQALGQGPEFLTYFNYEAQQDKSGLPNDRFSAERPEGSISTLTIQRTEQRDSAMYRCASSPRASRTNEKLFFGSGTQLSVL.